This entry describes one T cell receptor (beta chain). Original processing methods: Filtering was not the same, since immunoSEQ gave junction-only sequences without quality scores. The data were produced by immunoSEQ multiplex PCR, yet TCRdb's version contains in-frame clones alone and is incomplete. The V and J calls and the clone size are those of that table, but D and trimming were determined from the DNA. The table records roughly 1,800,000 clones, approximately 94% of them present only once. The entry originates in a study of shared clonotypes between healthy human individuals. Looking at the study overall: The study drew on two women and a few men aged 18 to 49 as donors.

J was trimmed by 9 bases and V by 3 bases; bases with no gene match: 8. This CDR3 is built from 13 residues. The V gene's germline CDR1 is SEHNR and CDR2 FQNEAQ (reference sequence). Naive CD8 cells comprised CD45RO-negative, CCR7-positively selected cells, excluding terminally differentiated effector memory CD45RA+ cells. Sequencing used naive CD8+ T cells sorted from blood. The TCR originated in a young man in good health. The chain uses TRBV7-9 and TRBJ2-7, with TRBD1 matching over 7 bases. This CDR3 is CASSLTTGDGQYF. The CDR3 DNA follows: TGTGCCAGCAGCTTGACCACAGGGGACGGGCAGTACTTC.